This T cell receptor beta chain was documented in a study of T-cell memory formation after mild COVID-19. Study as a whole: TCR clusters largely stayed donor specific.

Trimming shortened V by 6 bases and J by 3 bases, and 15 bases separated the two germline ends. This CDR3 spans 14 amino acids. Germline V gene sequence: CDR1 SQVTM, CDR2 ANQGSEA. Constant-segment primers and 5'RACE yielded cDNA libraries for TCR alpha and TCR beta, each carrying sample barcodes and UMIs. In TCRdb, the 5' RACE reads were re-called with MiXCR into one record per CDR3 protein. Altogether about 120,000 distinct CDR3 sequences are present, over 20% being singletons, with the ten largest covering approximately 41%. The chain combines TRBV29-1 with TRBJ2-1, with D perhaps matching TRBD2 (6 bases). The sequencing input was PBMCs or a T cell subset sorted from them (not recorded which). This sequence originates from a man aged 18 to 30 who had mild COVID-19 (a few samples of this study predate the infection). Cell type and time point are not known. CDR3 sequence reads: CSVGGVDRYNEQFF. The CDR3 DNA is TGCAGCGTGGGCGGGGTCGATCGCTACAATGAGCAGTTCTTC.